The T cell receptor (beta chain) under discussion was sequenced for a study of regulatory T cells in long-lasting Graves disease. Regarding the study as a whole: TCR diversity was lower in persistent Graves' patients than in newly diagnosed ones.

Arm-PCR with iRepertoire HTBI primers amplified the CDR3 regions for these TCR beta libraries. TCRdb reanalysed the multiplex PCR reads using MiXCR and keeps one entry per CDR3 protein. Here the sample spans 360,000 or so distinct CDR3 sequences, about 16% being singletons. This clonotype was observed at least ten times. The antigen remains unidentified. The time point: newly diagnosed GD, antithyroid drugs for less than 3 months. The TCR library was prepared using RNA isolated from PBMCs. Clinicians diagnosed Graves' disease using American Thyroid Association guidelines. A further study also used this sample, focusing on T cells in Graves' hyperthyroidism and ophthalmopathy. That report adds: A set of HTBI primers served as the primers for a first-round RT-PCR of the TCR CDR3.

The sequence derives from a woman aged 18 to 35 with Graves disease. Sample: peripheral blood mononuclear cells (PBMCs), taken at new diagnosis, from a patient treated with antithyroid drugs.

CDR3 in DNA: TGTGCCAGCCCCAGGTCCCAGTCGAACACCGGGGAGCTGTTTTTT. Its translation is CASPRSQSNTGELFF. The chain uses TRBV18 and TRBJ2-2, with unresolved D. Germline CDR1 is KGHSH and CDR2 is LQKENI. V was clipped by 8 bases and J by 0 bases, with 13 bases between them. There are 15 residues in the CDR3.